Sequencing of this T cell receptor beta chain was carried out in a study of cytomegalovirus exposure and HLA in healthy donors (dated by TCRdb to 2017 to 2019). Notes on the research overall: According to an earlier analysis of 587 of the donors, about 180 million T cells yielded 90 million to 140 million unique TCR beta sequences and 276 Gb of sequence data. Because of strong linkage in the cohort, five DR-DQ haplotypes were treated as single units for association and clustering. Class I and class II HLA loci were covered by the typing at four-digit resolution. The number of typed donors differed by locus: about 620-640 for A, B, C, DRB1 and DQB1; 500 to 550 for DQA1; approximately 610 for DPA1; and about 450 for DPB1. Using immunosequencing, the study profiled T cell repertoires from roughly 650 subjects and related those repertoires to cytomegalovirus serostatus. Every repertoire in the discovery cohort had been generated on one and the same sequencing platform. In a later analysis, previously published TCR beta repertoires from hundreds of donors were re-analyzed and high-resolution HLA genotyping was added so that TCR occurrence patterns could be studied. Among about 370 genotyped donors of the cohort, an average of around 250,000 unique TCR beta nucleotide sequences was sequenced per donor, of which 15% to 20% were non-productive. Rather than drawing on any new phenotypic data, the later analysis identified candidate immune exposures from TCR beta sequences and the way those sequences occurred across donors. In an earlier analysis of a few hundred of the donors, high-throughput TCR beta sequencing was used to judge whether each TCR beta V gene segment behaved as functional or pseudogenic. High-throughput TCR immunosequencing, statistical association of individual TCRs with disease status, and machine learning were combined to predict cytomegalovirus infection status. In a later genetic analysis, genome-wide SNP genotypes for about 60% of the 666 donors were used, and that subset was treated as a discovery cohort. The study aimed to test whether cataloging public T cell receptors could reveal signatures of past pathogen exposure. About 280 gigabases of sequencing data and about 92 million unique TCR sequences made up an early release that covered roughly 670 HLA-typed donors. Of the 398 genotyped donors, roughly 80% were placed in the genetic ancestry cluster associated with self-reported Caucasian donors. Donor age, sex, ethnicity and CMV serostatus were compiled together with the repertoire data. A separate validation cohort of roughly 120 different subjects was used in addition to the approximately 640-subject first cohort. Study-wide findings and limitations: Three of the identified cytomegalovirus-associated TCR beta chains were confirmed in vitro to be specific for cytomegalovirus antigens. A later genetic analysis reported fewer N-insertions in productive TCRs among donors in an Asian-associated ancestry cluster than the roughly 700-donor mean. The 87-base-pair reads could not distinguish some IMGT-functional V segments, including TRBV6-2 and TRBV6-3, so those segments were excluded. In a later analysis, the rate of TCR association differed among HLA loci, with DRB1 alleles having the most associated TCRs and HLA-C alleles having the fewest. The presence/absence analyses assumed that sequencing depth was roughly uniform across donors, and that assumption may not be true. A further reported finding was that TCR beta sequences accurately predicted the HLA-A and HLA-B alleles for most subjects in the first cohort. According to the authors, the approach could potentially be generalized to other disease states and immunological phenotypes. V-gene and J-gene trimming of TCR beta chains was associated with a missense DCLRE1C variant in a later genetic analysis, and the association was replicated in an independent cohort. When HLA alleles, especially DR and DQ, strongly co-occurred, TCR associations were difficult to assign to individual alleles. The earlier analysis of a few hundred of the donors excluded approximately 15 rarely observed V segments, including chromosome 9 orphons, because counts were too low. Most CMV-associated TCR beta chains appeared to be HLA-restricted in a later analysis, and the HLA associations seemed to be driven largely by CMV exposure. The classifier was reported to diagnose cytomegalovirus status with high specificity and sensitivity in both the original cohort and the validation cohort. In a later analysis, HLA-associated TCR beta chains showed more clonal expansion and lower generation probabilities than non-associated chains that were equally common. For the cohort, immune exposure information was limited to CMV serostatus. The sequencing pipeline was judged likely to have produced a cluster of highly shared sequence variants as a technical artifact. Linkage disequilibrium might explain the correlated functional status among segregating V segments, but an unknown experimental factor could not be ruled out. HLA typing was unavailable for some donors at each locus, so association tests used only the typed subset. A later analysis associated about 16,000 TCR beta sequences with specific HLA alleles at a false discovery rate of 0.05. Most TCR sequences were seen in very few donors, while some public TCRs were found in many individuals. An earlier analysis of roughly 570 of the donors showed that most TCR beta V segments appeared in productive rearrangements either about 87% or about 30% of the time, which broadly matched IMGT annotations. A later analysis reported that several top co-occurrence clusters appeared linked to parvovirus B19, influenza, CMV and Epstein-Barr virus. In this cohort, only TCR beta chains were sequenced, and detectable features were limited by the absence of alpha or paired-chain data. The study gave a list of about 170 TCR beta chains associated with cytomegalovirus.

Receptors were amplified or captured by the immunoSEQ multiplex PCR assay. For the multiplex PCR, a mixture combining 60 forward primers for TCR Vbeta segments and 13 reverse primers for TCR Jbeta segments was used. Amplification of the CDR3 region of rearranged TCR beta genes was performed with a multiplex PCR assay on genomic DNA. The amplified TCR beta libraries were sequenced on the Illumina HiSeq System as 87-base-pair reads. The original pipeline was this. Across the 500 to 850 repertoires, a later analysis counted tens of millions of unique TCR beta chains, some 11 million of which were shared by at least two donors. To remove PCR and sequencing errors, raw reads were error-corrected and collapsed into unique sequences using a nearest-neighbor algorithm that merged closely related sequences. To assign V, D and J gene segments, CDR3 sequences were aligned to IMGT reference sequences. For a sequence to be retained, at least a six-nucleotide match to both a V gene segment and a J gene segment was required. Rearrangements were classified as productive when the CDR3 lacked stop codons and remained in frame with V and J, and all other rearrangements were classified as non-productive. CDR3 was defined according to IMGT convention as the region running from the second conserved V-encoded cysteine to the conserved J-encoded phenylalanine. The earlier analysis of about 570 of the donors excluded any sequence lacking an unambiguous match to a single V gene segment. An earlier analysis of fewer than 750 of the donors classified V segments as functional when productive rearrangements were above 56.7% and as segregating when the standard deviation between donors was above 5%. A statistical classification framework was developed to diagnose cytomegalovirus status using the catalog of TCR beta chain sequences. V and J gene assignment, in a later analysis, came from comparing TCR nucleotide sequences with IMGT/GENE-DB human TR gene sequences. In a later analysis, CDR3 sequences and most-parsimonious VDJ recombination scenarios were assigned using the TCRdist pipeline. In a later analysis, each TCR beta chain was defined by its CDR3 amino acid sequence together with its V-gene family, and reads lacking a unique V-gene family were excluded. In a later analysis, approximately 640 highly shared, low-generation-probability nucleotide sequences were removed to address suspected cross-contamination and a sequencing artifact. A later analysis calculated a clonal expansion index for each public chain from normalized within-repertoire ranks of inferred template counts. In a later analysis, generation probabilities were computed with a VDJ recombination model fitted to out-of-frame rearrangements, and the resulting probabilities were checked against IGoR. Hypergeometric tests were used in a later analysis to score TCR-TCR, TCR-HLA and TCR-CMV co-occurrence, with a repertoire-size bias correction applied to the TCR pairs. False discovery rates were estimated in a later analysis by permuting HLA or CMV assignments 20 times. In a later analysis, co-occurring TCRs were grouped with DBSCAN, and TCRdist sequence similarity was added when clustering was performed within HLA-allele-positive subsets. Repertoires with fewer than 30,000 or more than 120,000 public chains, plus five repertoires with anomalous nucleotide sharing, were excluded from co-occurrence clustering. TCRdb retrieved this table from immuneACCESS and kept in-frame rearrangements only. Not all clones are present; in checked studies, unresolved V genes account for under half, and no reason is known for the remainder. V and J calls and clone size come straight from that table; D and trimming were deduced from the DNA. This sample holds around 170,000 clones; around 76% were observed only once. Of the sample, about 1.5% is held by the ten largest clones.

For this clone: This clone's antigen is unknown. Nothing much larger sits one base from this clone, and base qualities are not available.

The CDR3 goes from the cysteine to the phenylalanine over 16 residues. Just CDR3 DNA is preserved here, 48 bases in frame from base 1. Trimming at the junction amounts to 5 bases on V and 0 bases on J, and the germline ends lie 16 bases apart. The germline V gene yields SGHTA for CDR1 and FQGNSA for CDR2. The cohort comprised approximately 700 healthy bone marrow donors. At the time of sampling, all cohort members were nominally healthy, though unrecorded immune exposures were likely present. The donor was CMV seronegative and was included in the group of a few hundred seronegative cohort members. A peripheral blood sample was provided by each donor, and peripheral blood mononuclear cells were used for TCR beta sequencing. Genomic DNA extraction from the blood cell samples was performed with the Qiagen DNeasy Blood Extraction Kit.

This clonotype was sampled from a middle-aged man in good health and CMV-seronegative. The rearrangement joined TRBV7-2 to TRBJ1-1; TRBD1 is a possible D gene, resting on 6 matching bases. Input material: PBMCs. The sequenced DNA is TGTGCCAGCAGCCCGGCGTGGGGGCGAGTGAACACTGAAGCTTTCTTT. Its protein product is CASSPAWGRVNTEAFF. Here the CDR3 is joined to the reference TRBV7-2 and TRBJ1-1 genes, and the full variable domain is: GAGVSQSPSNKVTEKGKDVELRCDPISGHTALYWYRQSLGQGLEFLIYFQGNSAPDKSGLPSDRFSAERTGGSVSTLTIQRTQQEDSAVYLCASSPAWGRVNTEAFFGQGTRLTVV.